These 17 T cell receptor beta chains were all obtained from the same sample, sequenced in a study of read filtering for tumor transcriptome and immune sequencing. The library was built from about 400 ng RNA with molecular barcoded adaptors for alpha/delta and beta/gamma chains. TCRdb processed the reads anew with MiXCR; each CDR3 protein has one entry. The data show thousands of distinct CDR3 sequences, roughly 15% seen once. The source material was a population of CD138-negative cells sorted from bone marrow. The receptors come from a donor over 35 with multiple myeloma.

The table lists this clonotype with many counts. The chain recombines TRBV4-2 with TRBJ2-3, with D tentatively TRBD2 (5 bases). The CDR3 loop spans 15 amino acids. V lost 0 bases, J lost 2 bases, and 9 bases lay in between. Per germline, CDR1 LGHNA and CDR2 YNFKEQ. DNA for the CDR3: TGTGCCAGCAGCCAAGAATCCCTAGCCACAGATACGCAGTATTTT. Amino acid sequence: CASSQESLATDTQYF.

This clonotype was seen ten or more times. This may be a read error, as it is one base from a much larger clone. J is TRBJ2-1 and V is TRBV7-2, with TRBD1 identical over 8 bases. The CDR3 has 16 residues. Germline values: CDR1 SGHTA, CDR2 FQGNSA. As DNA, the CDR3 is TGTGCCAGCAGTCCAGGGGGCGCGGGCTCCTACAAGGAGCAGTTCTTC. Translation: CASSPGGAGSYKEQFF.

This clonotype occurred many times. The J gene is TRBJ1-1, the V gene TRBV7-8; D possibly corresponds to TRBD1 (5 bases). Germline V gene data show CDR1 as SGHVS and CDR2 as FQNEAQ. V lost 1 base to trimming and J lost 11 bases, with 17 bases between them. CDR3 length equals 14 residues. The CDR3 DNA is TGTGCCAGCAGCTTAGGGTCCAAACAGGAGGGGGCTTTCTTT. It is translated as CASSLGSKQEGAFF. The full variable domain, with the rest looked up from reference TRBV7-8 and TRBJ1-1, is GAGVSQSPRYKVAKRGQDVALRCDPISGHVSLFWYQQALGQGPEFLTYFQNEAQLDKSGLPSDRFFAERPEGSVSTLKIQRTQQEDSAVYLCASSLGSKQEGAFFGQGTRLTVV.

Concerning this clonotype itself: A far larger clone is one base from this, pointing to a likely read error. This chain joins TRBV6-5 and TRBJ2-1; tentatively, D is TRBD1 or TRBD2 (6 bases each). Trimming shortened V by 5 bases and J by 4 bases, and 15 bases separated the two germline ends. This CDR3 is built from 15 residues. Germline values: CDR1 MNHEY, CDR2 SVGAGI. In DNA form, the CDR3 reads TGTGCCAGCAGTGAGGGGGGCGGGGTGTACAATGAGCAGTTCTTC. Translation: CASSEGGGVYNEQFF.

This clonotype was found a few times. CDR3 region: CASSSAKVATYEQYF. CDR3 nucleotides: TGTGCCAGCAGTTCAGCCAAAGTGGCCACCTACGAGCAGTACTTC. The V and J genes are TRBV6-5 and TRBJ2-7; no firm D call. Germline lookup yields CDR1 MNHEY and CDR2 SVGAGI. The CDR3 contains 15 residues. V lost 4 bases and J lost 2, with 15 bases in between.

J is TRBJ2-1 and V is TRBV11-3; TRBD1 matches 11 bases. The junction had 5 bases not matched to a gene; V was cut back by 5 bases and J by 8 bases. The CDR3 has 14 residues. CDR1 SGHNT and CDR2 YENEEA come from the germline V gene. The CDR3 region is CASSPGQGADEQFF. As DNA, the CDR3 is TGTGCCAGCAGCCCAGGACAGGGGGCCGATGAGCAGTTCTTC.

Comment on this clonotype: Given the absence of the conserved phenylalanine or tryptophan at the CDR3 end, a read error is likely. CDR3 residues: CASSQEGGAGEQFS. Here the CDR3 DNA reads TGCGCCAGCAGCCAAGAGGGGGGGGCAGGTGAGCAGTTCTCC. The J gene is TRBJ2-1, the V gene TRBV4-3; possible D gene TRBD2, 7 bases. The CDR3 has 14 residues. Per the germline V gene, CDR1 is LGHNA and CDR2 is YSLEER. The V gene lost 0 bases and the J gene lost 9 bases, with 12 bases spanning the gap.

At least ten counts were recorded for this clonotype. A much larger clonotype is one base distant, so this may be a read error. The chain recombines TRBV28 with TRBJ1-6; 7 bases are shared with TRBD1. Looked up from germline, CDR1 is MDHEN and CDR2 is SYDVKM. This CDR3 is 14 amino acids long. After removal of 6 bases from V and 5 bases from J, the junction contained 4 bases not matched to a gene. The CDR3 nucleotides are TGTGCCAGCAGGCGGGACAGTCATAATTCACCCCTCCACTTT. This translates into CASRRDSHNSPLHF.

Many counts were recorded for this clonotype. This sequence joins TRBV7-2 and TRBJ2-5; D is unresolved. Germline CDR1 is SGHTA and CDR2 is FQGNSA. There are 13 residues in the CDR3. Trimming removed 5 bases from V and 5 bases from J, with 12 bases in between. The CDR3: CASSPAREETQYF. The CDR3 DNA follows: TGTGCCAGCAGCCCCGCCAGAGAGGAGACCCAGTACTTC.

By proportion, this clonotype is medium-sized. This chain uses TRBV25-1 with TRBJ2-1; 12 bases agree with TRBD2. Germline V gene sequence: CDR1 MGHDK, CDR2 SYGVNS. The CDR3 is 15 residues long. J was trimmed by 4 bases and V by 3 bases; bases with no gene match: 1. The CDR3 spells CASSDGLAGYNEQFF. The CDR3 DNA is TGTGCCAGCAGTGACGGACTAGCGGGATACAATGAGCAGTTCTTC.

There are many counts of this clonotype. The chain links TRBV2 to TRBJ2-3, with 11 bases that match TRBD1. Looked up from germline, CDR1 is SNHLY and CDR2 is FYNNEI. There are 14 residues in the CDR3. The V gene end was trimmed by 8 bases and the J gene end by 5 bases; junction bases not matched to a gene: 6. Here the CDR3 DNA reads TGTGCCAGCGGCGGGACAGGGGGGGGAGATACGCAGTATTTT. This translates into CASGGTGGGDTQYF.

This clonotype has only a few counts. Since a much larger clone is just one base distant, this may be a read error. V usage is TRBV7-2 and J usage is TRBJ2-3, with 9 bases aligning to TRBD2. This CDR3 is 15 amino acids long. Germline V CDR1 and CDR2: SGHTA, FQGNSA. Trimming took 3 bases from V and 2 from J; bases not matched to a gene: 3. The CDR3 reads CASSFSSGDTDTQYF. DNA for the CDR3: TGTGCCAGCAGCTTTTCTAGCGGGGACACAGATACGCAGTATTTT.

This clonotype was detected ten times or more. This chain connects TRBV4-1 to TRBJ2-1; 8 nucleotides align to TRBD1. The V gene's germline CDR1 is MGHRA and CDR2 YSYEKL. Trimming at V came to 4 bases and at J to 2 bases, leaving 4 bases not matched to a gene. The CDR3 is made up of 15 amino acids. The CDR3 DNA follows: TGCGCCAGCAGCCGAACAGGGGGGCCCTACAATGAGCAGTTCTTC. Translating gives CASSRTGGPYNEQFF.

Comment on this clonotype: Given a much more abundant clone one base away, this may be a read error. No conserved phenylalanine or tryptophan is present at the end of the CDR3, so a read error is the likely explanation. V usage is TRBV11-2 and J usage is TRBJ1-1; no clear D gene. The V and J ends lost 1 base and 0 bases respectively, with 9 bases between them. This CDR3 has 15 residues. Per germline, CDR1 SGHAT and CDR2 FQNNGV. CDR3 coding DNA: TGTGCCAGCAGCTTAGGCACAGCCATGAACACTGAAGCTTTCCTT. Amino acids: CASSLGTAMNTEAFL.

Points on this clonotype: At one boundary the junction diverges from the germline segment, which might be a read error. This rearrangement joins TRBV12-3 or TRBV12-4 to TRBJ1-5, with a possible D match to TRBD1 (5 bases). CDR3 length: 14 residues. In nucleotides, the CDR3 is TGTGCCAGCAGCCGGGACGGGCACAATCAGTCCCAGCATTTT. This translates into CASSRDGHNQSQHF.

In its sample, this clonotype was seen many times. The gene calls are TRBV28 and TRBJ2-7; 9 nucleotides align to TRBD2. Germline V gene sequence: CDR1 MDHEN, CDR2 SYDVKM. The CDR3 is 15 residues long. V trimming: 8 bases; J trimming: 9 bases; junction bases outside the gene matches: 17. CDR3 loop: CASGPLSGGGVAQYF. CDR3 sequence (DNA): TGTGCCAGCGGGCCCCTTAGCGGGGGAGGGGTTGCGCAGTACTTC.

There are many counts of this clonotype. One junction end disagrees with the germline gene, perhaps due to a read error. The V gene is TRBV29-1, the J gene TRBJ1-1; D is uncertain. The CDR3 runs to 11 residues. Germline CDR1 and CDR2: SQVTM and ANQGSEA. CDR3 sequence: CSVVPGTEALF. The CDR3 DNA is TGCAGCGTTGTTCCTGGTACTGAAGCTCTCTTT.